This TCR beta chain comes out of a study of shared clonotypes between healthy human individuals. Of note for this clone: Its antigen is not known.

Study outcomes and limitations: Rarefaction exposed incomplete sorted-subset sequencing despite large depth. Generation probabilities were higher for clonotypes shared across all four sorted-subset donors than for unshared ones.

The CDR3 extends over 15 amino acids. V gave up 3 bases and J gave up 8 bases; unmatched junction bases: 10. Germline V gives CDR1 SNHLY, CDR2 FYNNEI. The material for each subset, its genomic DNA, was split evenly across several immunoSEQ plates. This table comes from immunoSEQ multiplex PCR, and its TCRdb copy is limited to in-frame clones, with some not included. The table shows 2 million to 3 million clones, with roughly 93% occurring only once. The TCR originated in a man in his late teens or twenties in good health. Some clones in this sample may be carry-over from other donors' samples. Sequenced sample: naive CD4+ T cells from PBMCs. Subset meaning: CD45RA+ positively selected. J is TRBJ2-1 and V is TRBV2; 7 bases fit TRBD2. DNA for the CDR3: TGTGCCAGCAGTGATAAGGGAGGGGATGGCGATGAGCAGTTCTTC. This translates into CASSDKGGDGDEQFF.